This TCR beta chain stems from a study of radiotherapy plus CTLA-4 blockade in lung cancer. Assay used: immunoSEQ multiplex PCR; TCRdb lists only in-frame clones, some missing. The sample holds fewer than 55,000 clones, over 60% seen once. For this clone: The antigen remains undetermined.

The CDR3 loop spans 15 amino acids. Germline V gene lookup returns CDR1 SNHLY and CDR2 FYNNEI. After removal of 6 bases from V and 6 bases from J, the junction contained 7 bases not matched to a gene. Patients with chemo-refractory metastatic non-small-cell lung cancer received focal radiation plus CTLA-4 blockade with ipilimumab. Overall study findings and caveats: An expansion of tumor-derived TCR clones occurred in blood after radiotherapy plus ipilimumab. Dynamics of early blood T cell clones, together with interferon-beta, were reportedly the best predictors of response.

The receptor comes from a human donor with non-small cell lung cancer whose response to radiotherapy plus ipilimumab could not be evaluated. The sequences come from peripheral blood, collected from a patient treated with radiotherapy plus ipilimumab. The gene calls are TRBV2 and TRBJ2-7; 14 nucleotides line up with TRBD2. The DNA for the CDR3 is TGTGCCAGCAGCAGACTAGCGGGAGGGCCGAGCGAGCAGTACTTC. It specifies CASSRLAGGPSEQYF.